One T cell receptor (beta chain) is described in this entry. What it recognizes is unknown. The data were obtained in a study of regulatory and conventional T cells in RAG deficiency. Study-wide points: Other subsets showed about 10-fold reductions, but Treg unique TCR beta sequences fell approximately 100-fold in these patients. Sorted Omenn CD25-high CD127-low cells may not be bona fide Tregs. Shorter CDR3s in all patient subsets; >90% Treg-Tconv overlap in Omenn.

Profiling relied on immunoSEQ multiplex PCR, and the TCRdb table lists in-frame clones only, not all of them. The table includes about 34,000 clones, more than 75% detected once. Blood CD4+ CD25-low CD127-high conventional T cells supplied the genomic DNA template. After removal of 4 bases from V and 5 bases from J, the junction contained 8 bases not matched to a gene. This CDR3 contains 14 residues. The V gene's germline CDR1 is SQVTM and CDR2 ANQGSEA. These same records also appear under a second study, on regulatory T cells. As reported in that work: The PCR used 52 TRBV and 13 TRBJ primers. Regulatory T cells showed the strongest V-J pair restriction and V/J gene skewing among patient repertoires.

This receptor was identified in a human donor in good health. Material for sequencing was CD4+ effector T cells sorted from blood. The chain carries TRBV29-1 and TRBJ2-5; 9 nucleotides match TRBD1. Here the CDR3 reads CSVVRQGVGETQYF. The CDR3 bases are TGCAGCGTTGTCAGACAGGGGGTAGGGGAGACCCAGTACTTC.